This T cell receptor beta chain was sequenced in a study of T-cell memory formation after mild COVID-19 (dated by TCRdb to about 2021). In terms of the full investigation: Most TCR sequence clusters were specific to one of the two donors. Two young, previously healthy adult volunteers, one female and one male, were included in the cohort. T-cell clones expanding and contracting after mild COVID-19 in a couple of donors were tracked by longitudinal TCRalpha and TCRbeta repertoire sequencing.

PBMCs were isolated by Ficoll-Paque density gradient centrifugation. TCRdb shows the sequencer as Illumina NovaSeq 6000. cDNA libraries for TCRalpha and TCRbeta were prepared by 5'RACE using constant-segment primers, with sample barcodes and unique molecular identifiers added. Trizol reagent was used to extract RNA from every sample. Amplification of the libraries took two PCR steps, and the second step added a second sample barcode plus Illumina TruSeq adapters. Libraries were sequenced on an Illumina NovaSeq with 2 x 150 bp paired-end reads. Concerning the study's data processing: Reads were demultiplexed and collapsed into UMI-guided consensus sequences with migec v1.2.7. Using mixcr v2.1.11, UMI consensuses were aligned to TRA and TRB V and J templates and then assembled into clonotypes. A clonotype was counted as expanded or contracted only when both edgeR and NoisET called the clonotype significant, with the noise models trained on biological replicates. For edgeR calls, the cutoffs were a false discovery rate-adjusted p below 0.01 and a log2 fold-change threshold of 1. PCA with hierarchical clustering of max-normalized trajectories of the 1000 most abundant clonotypes was used as exploratory dynamics analysis. Each responding clone was given a CD4 or CD8 phenotype based on the CD4+ and CD8+ repertoires, which had been sequenced separately. The public reads were reprocessed in TCRdb via fastp at Q25 and MiXCR, keeping in-frame beta chains. Rows with one shared CDR3 protein collapse into an entry with the most common genes and DNA. TCRdb's processing, not the study's, gives the V and J calls here. For this sample there are 500,000 to 550,000 distinct CDR3 sequences; roughly 21% appear just once. The ten largest clones capture around 12% of the sample.

The investigation overall reported the following: The second-wave clones that peaked on day 37 were not confirmed to be SARS-CoV-2 specific. Contracting CD4+ clones turned up mainly in the CM and EM memory subsets, whereas EMRA was where CD8+ clones were enriched. The study included only two mild cases, and larger cohorts that include severe cases with pre-infection samples were judged to be necessary. Some responding clones were detected in pre-infection memory, suggesting pre-existing cross-reactive memory T cells joined the SARS-CoV-2 response. From day 15 to 85, contracting clones showed balanced CD4/CD8 phenotypes, whereas a second wave of clones that expanded from day 15 to 37 leaned towards CD4+.

This clonotype came up a few times. The target of this receptor is not known. The record has no base qualities; no much larger clone is one base away. The CDR3 goes from the cysteine to the phenylalanine over 15 residues. The DNA shown is the 45-base CDR3, in frame from base 1. The germline V gene supplies CDR1 KGHSH and CDR2 LQKENI. V and J lose 0 bases and 1 base, and a span of 10 bases separates them. The chain links TRBV18 with TRBJ2-7; D gene: possibly TRBD1, on 6 matching bases. The receptor comes from an adult woman who had mild COVID-19 (a few samples of this study predate the infection). The sample titles of this study are shuffled in the database, so cell type and time point are left out; the donor was told from shared clones. Sample: PBMCs or a T cell subset sorted from them (not recorded which). Here the CDR3 is given as CASSPPTGRSYEQYF. The bases read TGTGCCAGCTCACCACCTACAGGGCGATCCTACGAGCAGTACTTC.